Listed here are 29 T cell receptor beta chains from one sample, sequenced in a study of CD8 T cells in ankylosing spondylitis. TCRdb re-called the 5' RACE reads through MiXCR, storing one row per CDR3 protein. This sample has 160,000 or so distinct CDR3 sequences, with around a tenth found just once. The material sequenced was blood, either unsorted or a sorted T cell fraction (not recorded which). The receptors were sampled from a female donor with ankylosing spondylitis or in good health (not recorded which).

V usage is TRBV4-1 and J usage is TRBJ2-2, with D unresolved. Trimming took off 3 bases at V and 4 bases at J, with 12 bases between the two ends. Germline CDR1 MGHRA, CDR2 YSYEKL. The CDR3 covers 15 residues. Here the CDR3 reads CASSHLEPSTGELFF. CDR3 DNA sequence: TGCGCCAGCAGCCATCTTGAGCCAAGCACCGGGGAGCTGTTTTTT.

This clonotype occurred once. V usage is TRBV20-1 and J usage is TRBJ2-3, with D perhaps TRBD2 (5 bases). Germline CDR1 and CDR2: DFQATT and SNEGSKA (reference sequence). CDR3 length: 14 amino acids. V shed 1 base and J shed 1 base, with 9 bases lying between them. CDR3 DNA sequence: TGCAGTGCTAGAGGACTACCCGGCACAGATACGCAGTATTTT. Amino acid sequence: CSARGLPGTDTQYF.

This clonotype has a handful of counts. V is TRBV24-1 and J is TRBJ2-1; 9 positions match TRBD2. The V gene end was trimmed by 7 bases and the J gene end by 3 bases; junction bases not matched to a gene: 3. Germline V lookup: CDR1 KGHDR, CDR2 SFDVKD. This CDR3 is 14 amino acids long. CDR3 sequence: CATRDSGGYNEQFF. The CDR3, as DNA: TGTGCCACCAGGGATAGCGGGGGCTACAATGAGCAGTTCTTC.

This clonotype was counted a few times. The chain joins TRBV5-1 to TRBJ2-3, with TRBD2 identical over 9 bases. Trimming removed 6 bases from V and 4 bases from J; junction bases left unmatched: 9. CDR3 length: 15 amino acids. Germline values: CDR1 SGHRS, CDR2 YFSETQ. The CDR3 loop reads CASKRPAGGADTQYF. CDR3 sequence (DNA): TGCGCCAGCAAGCGGCCTGCGGGAGGGGCAGATACGCAGTATTTT.

In the case of this clonotype: The junction differs from germline at one of its ends, possibly a read error. The rearrangement joins TRBV5-4 to TRBJ1-5, with D tentatively TRBD1 (5 bases). CDR1 is SGHNT, CDR2 YYREEE, per germline (reference sequence). The CDR3 covers 14 residues. The CDR3 region has the DNA TGTGCCAGCAGCTTGGAGGGGAGCAATCAGCTCCAGCATTTT. Its protein product is CASSLEGSNQLQHF.

This clonotype has just a few counts. V is TRBV5-5 and J is TRBJ1-1; D is ambiguous. The CDR3 length is 11 residues. Germline V gene lookup returns CDR1 SGHKS and CDR2 YYEKEE (reference sequence). Trimming removed 8 bases at V and 0 bases at J, with 5 bases between. The CDR3 nucleotides read TGTGCCAGTCAGCTGAACACTGAAGCTTTCTTT. It translates to CASQLNTEAFF.

At least ten counts were recorded for this clonotype. The genes are TRBV11-2 and TRBJ2-7; D unclear. Germline values: CDR1 SGHAT, CDR2 FQNNGV. V shed 1 base and J shed 3 bases, with 7 bases lying between them. The CDR3 length is 13 residues. CDR3 region: CASSLGVNYEQYF. CDR3 DNA sequence: TGTGCCAGCAGCTTAGGGGTTAACTACGAGCAGTACTTC.

This chain connects TRBV12-3 or TRBV12-4 to TRBJ2-3; possible D gene TRBD2, 5 bases. V lost 6 bases and J lost 4, with 26 bases in between. The CDR3 covers 18 residues. The CDR3 nucleotides read TGTGCCAGCAGCAAGCCCAACCGCCTTCCCGGAGGACCAGATACGCAGTATTTT. This sequence encodes CASSKPNRLPGGPDTQYF.

The V call is TRBV12-5, the J call TRBJ2-1, with a tentative D call TRBD1 (6 bases). The V gene lost 6 bases and the J gene lost 5 bases, with 17 bases spanning the gap. The CDR3 length is 15 residues. The V gene's germline CDR1 is LGHNT and CDR2 FRNRAP. The CDR3 reads CASGSPDRYHNEQFF. The CDR3 DNA is TGTGCTAGTGGAAGCCCGGACAGATATCACAATGAGCAGTTCTTC. Variable domain in full (rest from reference TRBV12-5 and TRBJ2-1): DARVTQTPRHKVTEMGQEVTMRCQPILGHNTVFWYRQTMMQGLELLAYFRNRAPLDDSGMPKDRFSAEMPDATLATLKIQPSEPRDSAVYFCASGSPDRYHNEQFFGPGTRLTVL.

This clonotype was found a few times. The chain couples TRBV14 to TRBJ1-1; D is unresolved. The V gene lost 5 bases and the J gene lost 4 bases, with 20 bases spanning the gap. CDR1 and CDR2 from the germline V gene are SGHDN and FVKESK. This CDR3 has 16 amino acids. CDR3 sequence reads: CASSVNSRGLGTEAFF. The CDR3 DNA sequence: TGTGCCAGCAGCGTAAACAGTCGCGGGCTCGGCACTGAAGCTTTCTTT.

This clonotype has a handful of counts. The V gene is TRBV28, the J gene TRBJ2-2; D unclear. This CDR3 spans 14 amino acids. Trimming left V 0 bases short and J 3 bases short, with 5 bases between. Germline loops: CDR1 MDHEN, CDR2 SYDVKM. The CDR3 here is CASSLWVYTGELFF. The CDR3 nucleotides read TGTGCCAGCAGTTTATGGGTATACACCGGGGAGCTGTTTTTT. Using reference TRBV28 and TRBJ2-2 for the parts outside the CDR3, the full variable domain is DVKVTQSSRYLVKRTGEKVFLECVQDMDHENMFWYRQDPGLGLRLIYFSYDVKMKEKGDIPEGYSVSREKKERFSLILESASTNQTSMYLCASSLWVYTGELFFGEGSRLTVL.

This clonotype came up many times. The J gene is TRBJ2-5, the V gene TRBV20-1; no definite D call. The CDR3 contains 10 residues. Germline CDR1 DFQATT, CDR2 SNEGSKA (reference sequence). Between the trimmed V and J ends, which lost 6 bases and 5 bases, there was a span of 7 bases. CDR3: CSAYLETQYF. The CDR3 DNA sequence: TGCAGTGCCTACTTGGAGACCCAGTACTTC.

CDR3 DNA sequence: TGTGCCAGCAGTTACACGGGTCTGGACTACGAGCAGTACTTC. It specifies CASSYTGLDYEQYF. V and J are TRBV6-5 and TRBJ2-7; D is unclear. V lost 2 bases, J lost 3 bases, and 11 bases lay in between. This CDR3 contains 14 residues. In germline, CDR1 is MNHEY, CDR2 SVGAGI.

This clonotype was seen more than once but under ten times. The chain joins TRBV27 to TRBJ2-7; 7 positions agree with TRBD1. With 0 bases clipped from V and 5 bases from J, the junction kept 1 base outside the gene matches. This CDR3 is built from 13 residues. CDR1 MNHEY and CDR2 SMNVEV come from the germline V gene (reference sequence). The CDR3 DNA reads as TGTGCCAGCAGTTTATCACAGGGGAACGAGCAGTACTTC. Translation gives CASSLSQGNEQYF.

In this sample, this clonotype turned up many times. The chain has TRBV25-1 and TRBJ2-7; D not resolved. The CDR3 runs to 13 residues. Germline V lookup: CDR1 MGHDK, CDR2 SYGVNS. Trimming shortened V by 1 base and J by 2 bases, and 6 bases separated the two germline ends. The DNA for the CDR3 is TGTGCCAGCAGTGAATTCACCGCCTACGAGCAGTACTTC. Translation: CASSEFTAYEQYF.

Only a few counts were recorded for this clonotype. The V and J genes are TRBV29-1 and TRBJ1-1, with a possible D match to TRBD1 (5 bases). Trimming took off 7 bases at V and 3 bases at J, with 18 bases between the two ends. The CDR3 loop spans 14 amino acids. The germline V gene has CDR1 SQVTM and CDR2 ANQGSEA. The CDR3 DNA is TGCAGCGCCGCGTGGGGGGACGTGGACACTGAAGCTTTCTTT. This translates into CSAAWGDVDTEAFF.

The chain recombines TRBV25-1 with TRBJ2-1, with no clear D. V lost 3 bases and J 5 bases, leaving 8 bases between the germline ends. The CDR3 length is 13 residues. Germline V gene sequence: CDR1 MGHDK, CDR2 SYGVNS. In DNA form, the CDR3 reads TGTGCCAGCAGTGATGCGAACCACAATGAGCAGTTCTTC. It codes for CASSDANHNEQFF.

The chain carries TRBV12-3 or TRBV12-4 and TRBJ2-3, with D perhaps matching TRBD2 (5 bases). There are 14 residues in the CDR3. Trimming pared 7 bases from V and 2 bases from J, leaving 13 bases between. The CDR3 DNA reads TGTGCCAGCACGGACTTGCCCAACACAGATACGCAGTATTTT. It yields the protein CASTDLPNTDTQYF.

This clonotype was seen at least ten times. The chain uses TRBV4-3 and TRBJ2-7; D is unclear. The germline CDR1 and CDR2 sequences are LGHNA and YSLEER. The CDR3 runs 15 residues. Trimming removed 1 base from V and 3 bases from J, with 13 bases in between. CDR3 residues: CASSQARTVFYEQYF. CDR3 nucleotide sequence: TGCGCCAGCAGCCAAGCCAGGACGGTCTTCTACGAGCAGTACTTC.

This clonotype was seen a few times. The rearrangement joins TRBV5-1 to TRBJ2-5; 8 bases match TRBD2. The V gene's germline CDR1 is SGHRS and CDR2 YFSETQ. V lost 0 bases and J lost 5; bases outside the gene matches: 15. CDR3 length: 18 residues. This chain's CDR3 is CASSLDRGFTGGGETQYF. The CDR3 nucleotides are TGCGCCAGCAGCTTGGATAGAGGGTTCACGGGAGGGGGTGAGACCCAGTACTTC. Full variable domain (missing parts from reference TRBV5-1 and TRBJ2-5): KAGVTQTPRYLIKTRGQQVTLSCSPISGHRSVSWYQQTPGQGLQFLFEYFSETQRNKGNFPGRFSGRQFSNSRSEMNVSTLELGDSALYLCASSLDRGFTGGGETQYFGPGTRLLVL.

V usage is TRBV20-1 and J usage is TRBJ2-7; 8 nucleotides align to TRBD2. Germline V gene data show CDR1 as DFQATT and CDR2 as SNEGSKA (reference sequence). The CDR3 runs to 16 residues. With 0 bases clipped from V and 3 bases from J, the junction kept 10 bases outside the gene matches. Written as DNA, the CDR3 is TGCAGTGCTAGAGATAGAAGAAGCGGGAGTATCTACGAGCAGTACTTC. Translation gives CSARDRRSGSIYEQYF.

This clonotype was found a few times. This chain uses TRBV6-1 with TRBJ2-7; TRBD1 agrees at 7 bases. V gave up 7 bases and J gave up 5 bases; unmatched junction bases: 11. This CDR3 region has 14 residues. Germline-derived CDR1 and CDR2 are MNHNS and SASEGT. The CDR3 DNA reads TGTGCCAGCACCCCGACAGGGAGTCCCCACGAGCAGTACTTC. Its protein is CASTPTGSPHEQYF.

This clonotype was seen ten or more times. The gene calls are TRBV27 and TRBJ2-2, with D perhaps TRBD2 (6 bases). V gave up 6 bases and J gave up 0 bases, with 11 bases separating them. The CDR3 consists of 15 residues. Looked up from germline, CDR1 is MNHEY and CDR2 is SMNVEV (reference sequence). This CDR3 reads CASSPGLPNTGELFF. In DNA form, the CDR3 reads TGTGCCAGCAGCCCGGGACTGCCGAACACCGGGGAGCTGTTTTTT.

The sample holds a few counts of this clonotype. The gene calls are TRBV5-1 and TRBJ1-2, with D unclear. The CDR3 contains 14 residues. Germline CDR1 SGHRS, CDR2 YFSETQ. Trimming removed 5 bases at V and 8 bases at J, with 19 bases between. The CDR3 DNA sequence: TGCGCCAGCAGGAGTGAGAGCGGCAACGACGGCTACACCTTC. This translates into CASRSESGNDGYTF. Full variable domain (rest looked up from reference TRBV5-1 and TRBJ1-2): KAGVTQTPRYLIKTRGQQVTLSCSPISGHRSVSWYQQTPGQGLQFLFEYFSETQRNKGNFPGRFSGRQFSNSRSEMNVSTLELGDSALYLCASRSESGNDGYTFGSGTRLTVV.

The V and J genes are TRBV5-1 and TRBJ2-7; D unresolved. In germline, CDR1 is SGHRS, CDR2 YFSETQ. The CDR3 has 13 residues. Trimming removed 0 bases at V and 0 bases at J, with 4 bases between. This CDR3 is CASSLEGSYEQYF. The CDR3 DNA is TGCGCCAGCAGCTTGGAGGGCTCCTACGAGCAGTACTTC.

This clonotype was detected only a few times. The chain recombines TRBV6-5 with TRBJ2-7; TRBD2 might be the D (6 bases). Germline V gene data show CDR1 as MNHEY and CDR2 as SVGAGI. V dropped 2 bases and J dropped 7 bases, with 12 bases sitting between them. The CDR3 contains 13 residues. The CDR3 nucleotides are TGTGCCAGCAGTTACCAGTCTGGGGGGGAGCAGTACTTC. It is translated as CASSYQSGGEQYF.

The sample holds many counts of this clonotype. CDR3 protein: CSARVGEPTYNEQFF. The CDR3 region has the DNA TGCAGTGCTCGCGTCGGGGAGCCGACCTACAATGAGCAGTTCTTC. The rearrangement links TRBV20-1 to TRBJ2-1, with D perhaps matching TRBD2 (5 bases). Germline CDR1 DFQATT, CDR2 SNEGSKA (reference sequence). Trimming stripped 5 bases from V and 2 bases from J, with 16 bases between. This CDR3 has 15 residues.

This clonotype was counted between two and nine times. V usage is TRBV12-5 and J usage is TRBJ2-7, with 8 bases that match TRBD2. This CDR3 has 17 amino acids. Germline V gene data show CDR1 as LGHNT and CDR2 as FRNRAP. V was pared by 1 base and J by 3 bases, with 11 bases of the junction left unmatched. CDR3 DNA sequence: TGTGCTAGTGGTTTGGACCAGAGCGGGCTAGCGGGCTACGAGCAGTACTTC. As protein: CASGLDQSGLAGYEQYF.

This clonotype was seen a handful of times. CDR3 nucleotides: TGCGCCAGCAGCTCGACCGGGACAGGGGATGTCGGGGAGCTGTTTTTT. Protein product: CASSSTGTGDVGELFF. This chain joins TRBV5-1 and TRBJ2-2; 10 bases are shared with TRBD1. The CDR3 spans 16 residues. The V gene's germline CDR1 is SGHRS and CDR2 YFSETQ. V lost 3 bases to trimming and J lost 7 bases; unmatched junction nucleotides: 9.